The rows below give T cell receptor beta chains drawn from one sample of a study of human T cells and chemical hapten exposure. Each CDR3 protein is one row after TCRdb ran MiXCR on the RACE reads. The sample has fewer than 130,000 distinct CDR3 sequences, 11% seen once. Here the sequenced sample was whole blood, taken in connection with sensitization to the hapten diphenylcyclopropenone (DPC). These receptors were collected from a woman between 35 and 50 years old with alopecia areata. Some clones in this sample may be carry-over from other donors' samples. Each CDR3 is given with its conserved first and last residue. Each record gives: D gene, J gene, clone size, V gene, CDR3 DNA, CDR3 protein. A D gene is named only where the DNA matches it firmly. Part of the rows lack a size; the others show once, few, many or a class for expanded clones.

>.|TRBJ1-5|.|TRBV6-5
TGTGCCAGCAGTTACTCGTCCGTCGGGCCCCAGCATTTT
CASSYSSVGPQHF
>TRBD1|TRBJ2-1|many|TRBV5-6
TGTGCCAGCAGCCGGACAGGGGGCGGAAGGGGATCCTACAATGAGCAGTTCTTC
CASSRTGGGRGSYNEQFF
>.|TRBJ2-7|many|TRBV4-3
TGCGCCAGCAGCCAAGACCTGTCACGTTGGTCCTACGAGCAGTACTTC
CASSQDLSRWSYEQYF
>TRBD1|TRBJ1-1|few|TRBV29-1
TGCAGCGCTCGACAGGGATCGAACACTGAAGCTTTCTTT
CSARQGSNTEAFF
>TRBD1|TRBJ2-7|.|TRBV27
TGTGCCAGCAGTTTAGAGGGACAGGGTCTCTACGAGCAGTACTTC
CASSLEGQGLYEQYF
>.|TRBJ1-1|many|TRBV5-1
TGCGCCAGCAGCTTGTGGGGTCAAGGGACTGAAGCTTTCTTT
CASSLWGQGTEAFF
>.|TRBJ2-2|many|TRBV25-1
TGTGCCAGCAGTGAAATCCGAGGGGGTAACACCGGGGAGCTGTTTTTT
CASSEIRGGNTGELFF
>.|TRBJ1-5|many|TRBV7-8
TGTGCCAGCAGCTTACGGGGGGTGGGTGATAGCAATCAGCCCCAGCATTTT
CASSLRGVGDSNQPQHF
>.|TRBJ2-3|many|TRBV5-1
TGCGCCAGCAGCTACCGGGACAACACAGATACGCAGTATTTT
CASSYRDNTDTQYF
>TRBD2|TRBJ2-1|many|TRBV6-5
TGTGCCGCAATGATAGCGGGAGGCCAATCTGAGCAGTTCTTC
CAAMIAGGQSEQFF
>TRBD2|TRBJ2-7|.|TRBV11-2
TGTGCCAGCAGCTGGTCGACTAGCGGGACCACCTACGAGCAGTACTTC
CASSWSTSGTTYEQYF
>.|TRBJ1-6|many|TRBV6-2/TRBV6-3
TGTGCCAGCAGCTCCGGGGGCCATAATTCACCCCTCCACTTT
CASSSGGHNSPLHF
>.|TRBJ2-3|.|TRBV7-2
TGTGCCAGCAGCTTAGTAGGGGGGCCCGCAGATACGCAGTATTTT
CASSLVGGPADTQYF
>.|TRBJ1-5|.|TRBV7-2
TGTGCCAGCAGCCCTACGCTCGCGGGGGCCGCCGCAGGTCAGCCCCAGCATTTT
CASSPTLAGAAAGQPQHF
>.|TRBJ2-1|.|TRBV6-5
TGTGCCAGCAGTTACTCTCGCCTAGCCGGGGCTACCAATGAGCAGTTCTTC
CASSYSRLAGATNEQFF
>TRBD1|TRBJ2-2|many|TRBV5-1
TGCGCCAGCAGCACCGGGACAGGGGGCGTGATCCCCGGGGAGCTGTTTTTT
CASSTGTGGVIPGELFF
>.|TRBJ1-5|many|TRBV19
TGTGCCAGTGGGACAACTCAGCATTTT
CASGTTQHF
>.|TRBJ2-3|.|TRBV7-2
TGTGCCAGCAGCTTAGACGGGGGAGATACGCAGTATTTT
CASSLDGGDTQYF
>.|TRBJ2-7|many|TRBV20-1
TGCAGTGCTCCCGGACAGAGCTCCTACGAGCAGTACTTC
CSAPGQSSYEQYF
>TRBD1|TRBJ2-2|few|TRBV11-3
TGTGCCAGCAGCTCCCAGACAGGGTCCCCGAACACCGGGGAGCTGTTTTTT
CASSSQTGSPNTGELFF
>TRBD2|TRBJ2-5|many|TRBV7-2
TGTGCCAGCAGCTTAGCGCTCAGCCTAGCGGGAGGCCAAGAGACCCAGTACTTC
CASSLALSLAGGQETQYF
>.|TRBJ2-5|.|TRBV11-2
TGTGCCAGCAGCTTACTAGCGAGGCAGACCCAGTACTTC
CASSLLARQTQYF
>.|TRBJ2-7|few|TRBV29-1
TGCAGCGTTGAGATCAGGGGTGGCACCTACGAGCAGTACTTC
CSVEIRGGTYEQYF
>.|TRBJ1-6|few|TRBV9
TGTGCCAGCAGCGCATCGGGGAATTCACCCCTCCACTTT
CASSASGNSPLHF
>.|TRBJ1-1|few|TRBV29-1
TGCAGCCCTACAAACACTGAAGCTTTCTTT
CSPTNTEAFF
>.|TRBJ2-7|many|TRBV11-2
TGTGCCAGCAGCTTAGGGACGGCTAGCTCCTACGAGCAGTACTTC
CASSLGTASSYEQYF
>.|TRBJ1-1|many|TRBV20-1
TGCAGTGCTAGAGAAAGACAGGTCCGCACTGAAGCTTTCTTT
CSARERQVRTEAFF
>TRBD2|TRBJ2-3|.|TRBV3-1
TGTGCCAGCAGCCAAGGACGTGGGAGGGCGACAGATACGCAGTATTTT
CASSQGRGRATDTQYF
>.|TRBJ2-4|few|TRBV11-2
TGTGCCAGCAGCCACGGGGCGGCGAGCAAAAACATTCAGTACTTC
CASSHGAASKNIQYF
>TRBD2|TRBJ2-7|many|TRBV4-2
TGTGCCAGCAGCCAAGGGAGAGGACTAGACTCCTACGAGCAGTACTTC
CASSQGRGLDSYEQYF
>TRBD1|TRBJ2-5|many|TRBV7-2
TGTGCCAGCAGCTTAACAGGGGTTGAGACCCAGTACTTC
CASSLTGVETQYF
>.|TRBJ2-3|many|TRBV7-2
TGTGCCAGCAGCCAAGGGGCCAGGGGCACAGATACGCAGTATTTT
CASSQGARGTDTQYF
>.|TRBJ2-7|.|TRBV18
TGTGCCAGCTCACCAGCCGGGACGGGCTCGCGCGAGCAGTACTTC
CASSPAGTGSREQYF
>.|TRBJ1-5|few|TRBV28
TGTGCCAGCAGTTTGCGGGGCAGGGTGGAGGATCAGCCCCAGCATTTT
CASSLRGRVEDQPQHF
>TRBD1|TRBJ1-5|.|TRBV6-1
TGTGCCAGCAGTGAAGCCAGGGGGTATCAGCCCCAGCATTTT
CASSEARGYQPQHF
>TRBD2|TRBJ2-7|.|TRBV20-1
TGCAGTGCCGGAAGTATAGCGGGAGGCTACGAGCAGTACTTC
CSAGSIAGGYEQYF
>.|TRBJ2-7|once|TRBV3-1
TGTGCCAGCAGCGCGGACAGGGAGGGCGGGTGGTTGGAGCAGTACTTC
CASSADREGGWLEQYF
>.|TRBJ1-2|.|TRBV4-3
TGCGCCAGCAGCCAATCAAGGGTCTATGGCTACACCTTC
CASSQSRVYGYTF